Shown below are 2 T cell receptor beta chains from a single sample sequenced in a study of blood T cell repertoires in COVID-19. Clones were sequenced by immunoSEQ multiplex PCR, and TCRdb holds only the in-frame ones, with some missing. The data contain about 100,000 clones, 79% of them singletons. Material: peripheral blood. The receptors originated from a woman of 80 years or more with active or convalescent COVID-19.

This chain links TRBV5-1 with TRBJ1-6; the match to TRBD1 covers 7 bases. Germline V gene lookup returns CDR1 SGHRS and CDR2 YFSETQ. The CDR3 covers 16 residues. V shed 4 bases and J 8 bases; nucleotides not matched to a gene: 12. The CDR3 DNA reads TGCGCCAGCAGCCCCGGGACAGCGAACCTTTATTCACCCCTCCACTTT. Its protein is CASSPGTANLYSPLHF.

This chain links TRBV9 with TRBJ2-7; 12 positions agree with TRBD2. CDR1 and CDR2 from the germline V gene are SGDLS and YYNGEE. The ends lost 4 bases at V and 0 bases at J; junction bases unmatched: 5. The CDR3 is 16 residues long. The chain's CDR3 is CASSPGLAGRSYEQYF. CDR3 nucleotide sequence: TGTGCCAGCAGCCCGGGACTAGCGGGCCGCTCCTACGAGCAGTACTTC.